These T cell receptor beta chains were read from a single sample in a study of cytomegalovirus exposure and HLA in healthy donors. Libraries were prepared by immunoSEQ multiplex PCR; TCRdb keeps only in-frame clonotypes and omits some of them. The sample has roughly 150,000 clones, around 75% seen once. The sequencing sample was made of PBMCs. The receptors were gathered from a man younger than 30 in good health and CMV-seronegative. The CDR3 runs from the conserved cysteine through the conserved F or W. Fields, in order: clone size, D gene, V gene, J gene, CDR3 DNA, CDR3 protein. A D gene is named only where the DNA matches it firmly. Some rows have no size entry. The others give once, few or many, or a class for an expanded clone.

.,TRBD1,TRBV7-9,TRBJ1-2,TGTGCCAGCAGCTTATACAGGGGATTCTATGGCTACACCTTC,CASSLYRGFYGYTF
.,.,TRBV18,TRBJ1-1,TGTGCCAGCTCACCTCGACAGTTGTCGGAAGGGACTGAAGCTTTCTTT,CASSPRQLSEGTEAFF
.,.,TRBV4-3,TRBJ2-1,TGCGCCAGCAGCCAAGCCCCCTTCTTTGGGCCCTTAACTTACAATGAGCAGTTCTTC,CASSQAPFFGPLTYNEQFF
.,.,TRBV6-5,TRBJ2-7,TGTGCCAGCAGTTACAGCCAGGGCCTCGAGCAGTACTTC,CASSYSQGLEQYF
.,.,TRBV2,TRBJ2-7,TGTGCCAGCAGCCGGACATCTACCTACGAGCAGTACTTC,CASSRTSTYEQYF
.,TRBD2,TRBV10-3,TRBJ2-1,TGTGCCATCAGTGCTTCGGGAGGGCCGGGGAATGAGCAGTTCTTC,CAISASGGPGNEQFF
.,.,TRBV11-2,TRBJ2-4,TGTGCCAGCAGCTGGACAGTAGCCAAAAACATTCAGTACTTC,CASSWTVAKNIQYF
.,.,TRBV2,TRBJ1-1,TGTGCCAGCGGTGTCGCTGAAGCTTTCTTT,CASGVAEAFF
.,TRBD1,TRBV18,TRBJ2-7,TGTGCCAGCTCGGACAGGGGGCAGGACGAGCAGTACTTC,CASSDRGQDEQYF
once,.,TRBV7-9,TRBJ2-1,TGTGCCAGCTCATTTGGCGGGACGCGGAATGAGCAGTTCTTC,CASSFGGTRNEQFF
.,.,TRBV6-5,TRBJ2-6,TGTGCCAGCAGGAGGTTTGGGGCCAACGTCCTGACTTTC,CASRRFGANVLTF
.,.,TRBV2,TRBJ2-5,TGTGCCAGCAACGGGCGGGCTCGCGGGGAGACCCAGTACTTC,CASNGRARGETQYF
.,TRBD2,TRBV27,TRBJ2-7,TGTGCCAGCAGTTTAGGGGGGGAGCTAAACGAGCAGTACTTC,CASSLGGELNEQYF
once,.,TRBV5-6,TRBJ2-7,TGTGCCAGCAGCTTGGATACCGGGTACTACGAGCAGTACTTC,CASSLDTGYYEQYF
.,.,TRBV18,TRBJ2-7,TGTGCCAGCTCACCCCCCGGCCAGGTCGCCCACGAGCAGTACTTC,CASSPPGQVAHEQYF
few,TRBD1,TRBV6-1,TRBJ1-5,TGTGCCAGCAGTCCCGGGACAGGGGTGCAGCCCCAGCATTTT,CASSPGTGVQPQHF
.,TRBD1,TRBV18,TRBJ1-5,TGTGCCAGCTCCCTAGGGGGCTCGGGCAATCAGCCCCAGCATTTT,CASSLGGSGNQPQHF
.,TRBD2,TRBV28,TRBJ2-7,TGTGCCAGCGCTGCGAGCGGGAATTACGAGCAGTACTTC,CASAASGNYEQYF
.,.,TRBV6-5,TRBJ1-2,TGTGCCAGCAGTGCCCACCGGGACAACTTGGGCGGCTACACCTTC,CASSAHRDNLGGYTF
.,TRBD2,TRBV7-2,TRBJ2-7,TGTGCCAGCAGCTTAGTCAGTAGCGGGGCTCCCTACGAGCAGTACTTC,CASSLVSSGAPYEQYF
.,TRBD1,TRBV6-5,TRBJ1-2,TGTGCCAGCAGTTACCCGGGACAGGGGATGACAGGCTACACCTTC,CASSYPGQGMTGYTF
.,TRBD2,TRBV9,TRBJ2-2,TGTGCCAGCAGCGCAATCCCAGGACTAGCGGGAGCATCTAACACCGGGGAGCTGTTTTTT,CASSAIPGLAGASNTGELFF
.,TRBD1,TRBV9,TRBJ1-4,TGTGCCAGCAGCGGGACAGGGAGAAGTGAAAAACTGTTTTTT,CASSGTGRSEKLFF
.,TRBD1,TRBV7-9,TRBJ1-2,TGTGCCAGCAGGGGGGACAGAAACTATGGCTACACCTTC,CASRGDRNYGYTF
.,TRBD1,TRBV7-6,TRBJ1-2,TGTGCCAGCAGCTCAACAGGGGGTCTCTATGGCTACACCTTC,CASSSTGGLYGYTF
.,TRBD2,TRBV5-4,TRBJ2-1,TGTGCCAGCAGCTCCACTAGCGGGAGGGCCATGGAGCAGTTCTTC,CASSSTSGRAMEQFF
.,.,TRBV7-9,TRBJ2-2,TGTGCCAGCAGCCCCCGAGGAGCGGTAAGCACCGGGGAGCTGTTTTTT,CASSPRGAVSTGELFF
few,.,TRBV10-3,TRBJ2-1,TGTGCCATCAGTGAGTCTAGAGAGGATGAGCAGTTCTTC,CAISESREDEQFF
.,TRBD1,TRBV18,TRBJ1-2,TGTGCCAGCTTAGCCTCCGGGACAGACTATGGCTACACCTTC,CASLASGTDYGYTF
.,.,TRBV27,TRBJ2-1,TGTGCCAGCAGTTTTAGGTTAGGCGGGTCTAACTACAATGAGCAGTTCTTC,CASSFRLGGSNYNEQFF
.,TRBD2,TRBV5-4,TRBJ2-3,TGTGCCAGCAGCTCAAAACAATCTAGCGGGAGCACAGATACGCAGTATTTT,CASSSKQSSGSTDTQYF
few,.,TRBV21-1,TRBJ2-3,TGTGCCAGCAGCAATCCCGGACAGGGAGTGACAGATACGCAGTATTTT,CASSNPGQGVTDTQYF
.,TRBD1,TRBV18,TRBJ1-2,TGTGCCAGCTCACCCCCGGGACAGGTCATTTATGGCTACACCTTC,CASSPPGQVIYGYTF
.,.,TRBV28,TRBJ2-7,TGTGCCAGCAGTACCTCATGGCAGGGCGAGCAGTACTTC,CASSTSWQGEQYF
.,.,TRBV19,TRBJ2-7,TGTGCCAGTAGTCTACGATGGCGGGCTACCTACGAGCAGTACTTC,CASSLRWRATYEQYF
few,.,TRBV7-8,TRBJ2-3,TGTGCCAGCAGCCCTGTGGCAGGGTCTCCTAGCACAGATACGCAGTATTTT,CASSPVAGSPSTDTQYF
.,TRBD1,TRBV30,TRBJ2-7,TGTGCCTCCGACAGGGGTACCTACGAGCAGTACTTC,CASDRGTYEQYF
.,TRBD1,TRBV28,TRBJ1-5,TGTGCCAGCAGTTCCCCGGACAGGGCGGGGCAGCCCCAGCATTTT,CASSSPDRAGQPQHF
.,TRBD2,TRBV19,TRBJ2-1,TGTGCCAGTAGTATGGGGACTAGTGTCAATGAGCAGTTCTTC,CASSMGTSVNEQFF
.,TRBD2,TRBV7-9,TRBJ2-7,TGTGCCAGCAGCTTAGGCGTGGTAGCGGGAGGGCGTTCCAACGAGCAGTACTTC,CASSLGVVAGGRSNEQYF
.,TRBD1,TRBV4-3,TRBJ2-6,TGCGCCAGCAGCACCCGACAGGGGGCCTACTCTGGGGCCAACGTCCTGACTTTC,CASSTRQGAYSGANVLTF
.,TRBD1,TRBV11-3,TRBJ2-2,TGTGCCAGCAGCCCATTAAGGGGCGAGGGGGCTCCGAACACCGGGGAGCTGTTTTTT,CASSPLRGEGAPNTGELFF
.,TRBD1,TRBV29-1,TRBJ1-2,TGCAGCGTTGAAGCAGCCGTGACAGGGATTGGCTACACCTTC,CSVEAAVTGIGYTF
few,TRBD2,TRBV7-2,TRBJ2-5,TGTGCCAGCAGCCTGACTAGCGGGGAGACCCAGTACTTC,CASSLTSGETQYF
.,TRBD2,TRBV19,TRBJ2-5,TGTGCCAGTAGTATAGGTGGGGCGGGAGTGGAGACCCAGTACTTC,CASSIGGAGVETQYF
once,.,TRBV27,TRBJ1-3,TGTGCCAGCAGTTTAGACACTTCCTCTGGAAACACCATATATTTT,CASSLDTSSGNTIYF
.,TRBD1,TRBV2,TRBJ2-7,TGTGCCAGCAGTCCGGGACAGGCGGCAAGGGAGCAGTACTTC,CASSPGQAAREQYF
.,.,TRBV5-4,TRBJ2-5,TGTGCCAGCAGCGGCTCGTTGCAAGAGACCCAGTACTTC,CASSGSLQETQYF
.,.,TRBV30,TRBJ1-2,TGTGCCTGCTTCCAGGGTTTCTATGGCTACACCTTC,CACFQGFYGYTF
.,TRBD2,TRBV6-4,TRBJ2-7,TGTGCCAGCAGTGACTCGAAGGGACTAGCGGGTTACGAGCAGTACTTC,CASSDSKGLAGYEQYF
.,TRBD2,TRBV7-7,TRBJ2-5,TGTGCCAGCAGTCTCCTCGGGAGGAAAGAGACCCAGTACTTC,CASSLLGRKETQYF
.,TRBD1,TRBV7-8,TRBJ2-3,TGTGCCAGCAGTTCGGGACAGTTCACAGATACGCAGTATTTT,CASSSGQFTDTQYF
.,TRBD1,TRBV6-6,TRBJ1-5,TGTGCCAGCAGACTCCGCGGACAGGGCTCTCATCAGCCCCAGCATTTT,CASRLRGQGSHQPQHF
.,.,TRBV7-2,TRBJ2-7,TGTGCCAGCAGCTTAGAGGAGGGCGAGCAGTACTTC,CASSLEEGEQYF
.,.,TRBV13,TRBJ2-3,TGTGCCAGCAGCGGGGGGTACACAGATACGCAGTATTTT,CASSGGYTDTQYF